Presented here are 27 T cell receptor beta chains from one specimen sequenced in a study of vaccination and CD4 T cells after COVID-19. These receptors are not linked to any known antigen. Sequencing of DNA taken from cultured CD4+ T cells relied on the Oncomine TCR Beta short-read assay. Using its own MiXCR run on the PCR reads, TCRdb lists one record per CDR3 protein. The table shows fewer than 9,000 distinct CDR3 sequences, with under 20% occurring only once. Treatment here: approximately nine-day PBMC culture with coronavirus spike peptide pools or control peptides (ViraFEST assay). Sequenced here: CD4+ T cells from blood, cultured in vitro, sampled after SARS-CoV-2 vaccination. The receptors originated from a human donor who had recovered from COVID-19.

The table lists this clonotype with many counts. The chain joins TRBV6-1 to TRBJ2-5; 9 bases are a match to TRBD2. Unmatched junction bases numbered 19, after V lost 9 bases and J lost 5 bases. From germline, CDR1 is MNHNS and CDR2 SASEGT. The CDR3 loop spans 17 amino acids. CDR3 protein: CASRAGTVAGGGETQYF. CDR3 in DNA: TGTGCCAGTCGGGCCGGGACGGTGGCGGGGGGGGGGGAGACCCAGTACTTC.

By sample fraction, this clonotype is medium-sized (0.01 to 0.1%). The V and J genes are TRBV6-1 and TRBJ1-5; 10 bases are a match to TRBD1. The CDR3 is 13 residues long. Unmatched junction bases numbered 2, after V lost 7 bases and J lost 5 bases. Germline CDR1 and CDR2: MNHNS and SASEGT. CDR3 residues: CASIGTGDQPQHF. The CDR3 bases are TGTGCCAGCATCGGGACAGGGGATCAGCCCCAGCATTTT.

The gene calls are TRBV20-1 and TRBJ1-1; no clear D. The CDR3 runs 12 residues. Germline assignment: CDR1 DFQATT and CDR2 SNEGSKA (reference sequence). V lost 7 bases and J lost 1, with 10 bases in between. DNA for the CDR3: TGCAGTGAAAGAGGGTCGAACACTGAAGCTTTCTTT. Encoded protein: CSERGSNTEAFF.

This clonotype was seen a few times. The CDR3 loop reads CATSDPRGSYEQYF. The CDR3 DNA reads as TGTGCCACCAGTGATCCAAGAGGGTCGTACGAGCAGTACTTC. The chain carries TRBV24-1 and TRBJ2-7, with D tentatively TRBD2 (5 bases). Germline CDR1 reads KGHDR; CDR2 reads SFDVKD. CDR3 length: 14 residues. Trimming shortened V by 3 bases and J by 4 bases, and 12 bases separated the two germline ends.

This clonotype ranks as large. The chain uses TRBV6-6 and TRBJ2-6; 8 nucleotides agree with TRBD1. V lost 5 bases and J lost 2; bases outside the gene matches: 8. Germline assignment: CDR1 MNHNY and CDR2 SVGAGI (reference sequence). The CDR3 is 17 residues long. The chain's CDR3 is CASSKKRTGPGANVLTF. The CDR3 DNA follows: TGTGCCAGCAGTAAGAAACGGACAGGGCCTGGGGCCAACGTCCTGACTTTC.

This clonotype is medium-sized. The chain employs TRBV20-1 and TRBJ1-2; no clear D. Trimming pared 7 bases from V and 2 bases from J, leaving 8 bases between. This CDR3 region has 11 residues. The germline gives CDR1 DFQATT, CDR2 SNEGSKA (reference sequence). This chain's CDR3 is CSVVVNYGYTF. In DNA, the CDR3 is TGCAGTGTGGTGGTAAACTATGGCTACACCTTC.

The table lists this clonotype with many counts. The chain carries TRBV2 and TRBJ2-5; no firm D call. With 8 bases removed from V and 4 bases from J, the gap between germline ends came to 5 bases. This CDR3 region has 10 residues. Per germline, CDR1 SNHLY and CDR2 FYNNEI. CDR3 residues: CASAVETQYF. The CDR3 DNA is TGTGCCAGCGCCGTAGAGACCCAGTACTTC.

For the CDR3, the DNA is TGTGCCAGCAGTCAACAGGGACTTGGCACAGATACGCAGTATTTT. It translates to CASSQQGLGTDTQYF. The rearrangement uses TRBV2 and TRBJ2-3; D may correspond to TRBD1 or TRBD2 (6 bases each). This CDR3 has 15 residues. Trimming removed 5 bases from V and 1 base from J, with 13 bases in between. The germline V gene encodes CDR1 SNHLY and CDR2 FYNNEI.

This clonotype was counted at least ten times. V and J are TRBV28 and TRBJ2-3; the D is unclear. The ends were cut back, 5 bases at V and 9 bases at J, with 15 bases in the middle. CDR3 length: 13 residues. Germline V gene sequence: CDR1 MDHEN, CDR2 SYDVKM. CDR3 residues: CASSPSDQATQYF. CDR3 DNA: TGTGCCAGCAGTCCGTCGGACCAGGCCACGCAGTATTTT.

This clonotype was counted a few times. This chain connects TRBV28 to TRBJ1-1; the D gene is possibly TRBD1 (6 bases). Germline V gene sequence: CDR1 MDHEN, CDR2 SYDVKM. Trimming took 2 bases from V and 9 from J, leaving 10 bases between them. This CDR3 is built from 12 residues. Written as DNA, the CDR3 is TGTGCCAGCAGTTTAAGGCAGGGGAAAGCTTTCTTT. Residues: CASSLRQGKAFF. Using reference TRBV28 and TRBJ1-1 for the parts outside the CDR3, the full variable domain is DVKVTQSSRYLVKRTGEKVFLECVQDMDHENMFWYRQDPGLGLRLIYFSYDVKMKEKGDIPEGYSVSREKKERFSLILESASTNQTSMYLCASSLRQGKAFFGQGTRLTVV.

This clonotype came up a few times. The J gene is TRBJ2-5, the V gene TRBV6-2 or TRBV6-3; D unresolved. Germline lookup yields CDR1 MNHEY and CDR2 SVGEGT. The CDR3 has 14 amino acids. The V and J ends lost 1 base and 5 bases respectively, with 11 bases between them. The CDR3: CASSYLGRMETQYF. The CDR3 DNA sequence: TGTGCCAGCAGTTACTTGGGTCGGATGGAGACCCAGTACTTC.

A note on this clonotype: One junction end does not reproduce the germline sequence, and a read error may be involved. This chain connects TRBV7-7 to TRBJ2-3; the match to TRBD1 covers 7 bases. The germline V gene encodes CDR1 SSHAT and CDR2 FNYEAQ (reference sequence). The CDR3 sequence is 15 residues long. The CDR3 DNA reads TGTGCTAGCAGCCCTCGGACAGGACTGAGAGATACGCAGTATTTT. This codes for CASSPRTGLRDTQYF.

The rearrangement links TRBV6-1 to TRBJ1-2, with 7 bases matching TRBD1. V lost 6 bases to trimming and J lost 8 bases; unmatched junction nucleotides: 12. This CDR3 has 14 amino acids. Germline CDR1 reads MNHNS; CDR2 reads SASEGT. The CDR3 DNA follows: TGTGCCAGCAGATTACAGGGGATAACCGGCGGCTACACCTTC. It yields the protein CASRLQGITGGYTF.

The chain is built from TRBV28 and TRBJ1-1; no firm D call. Germline values: CDR1 MDHEN, CDR2 SYDVKM. The ends were cut back, 6 bases at V and 2 bases at J, with 10 bases in the middle. The CDR3 is made up of 13 amino acids. The CDR3 sequence: CASRKGGNTEAFF. The CDR3 DNA reads TGTGCCAGCAGGAAGGGAGGAAACACTGAAGCTTTCTTT.

This clonotype has just one count. The chain combines TRBV9 with TRBJ1-1; no firm D call. The CDR3 runs 14 residues. Trimming took off 2 bases at V and 3 bases at J, with 11 bases between the two ends. Germline-derived CDR1 and CDR2 are SGDLS and YYNGEE. Here the CDR3 reads CASSVSHGYTEAFF. The CDR3 bases are TGTGCCAGCAGCGTGTCACATGGTTACACTGAAGCTTTCTTT.

This clonotype was detected ten times or more. The chain uses TRBV14 and TRBJ2-5, with unresolved D. The V gene lost 1 base and the J gene lost 5 bases, with 2 bases spanning the gap. This CDR3 is 11 amino acids long. Germline CDR1 and CDR2: SGHDN and FVKESK. CDR3 DNA: TGTGCCAGCAGCCAAGCGGAGACCCAGTACTTC. Amino acids: CASSQAETQYF.

The rearrangement links TRBV6-1 to TRBJ1-3; 7 bases fit TRBD1. Germline CDR1 and CDR2: MNHNS and SASEGT. The CDR3 contains 16 residues. V trimming: 6 bases; J trimming: 0 bases; junction bases outside the gene matches: 8. This CDR3 reads CASRITGASSGNTIYF. The CDR3 DNA sequence: TGTGCCAGCAGGATAACAGGGGCGAGCTCTGGAAACACCATATATTTT.

The rearrangement joins TRBV18 to TRBJ2-1, with 8 bases aligning to TRBD1. Germline CDR1 and CDR2: KGHSH and LQKENI. CDR3 length: 16 amino acids. Trimming cost V 0 bases and J 3 bases; bases outside gene matches: 4. The CDR3, as DNA: TGTGCCAGCTCACCACCGCAGGGGGCGAACTACAATGAGCAGTTCTTC. Its translation: CASSPPQGANYNEQFF.

The chain couples TRBV19 to TRBJ1-1, with 7 bases fitting TRBD1. CDR1 and CDR2 from the germline V gene are LNHDA and SQIVND (reference sequence). The CDR3 contains 14 residues. Trimming at V came to 6 bases and at J to 0 bases, leaving 4 bases not matched to a gene. CDR3 in amino acids: CASSADRLNTEAFF. As DNA, the CDR3 is TGTGCCAGTAGCGCGGACAGGCTGAACACTGAAGCTTTCTTT. Together with reference TRBV19 and TRBJ1-1, the CDR3 gives the full variable domain: DGGITQSPKYLFRKEGQNVTLSCEQNLNHDAMYWYRQDPGQGLRLIYYSQIVNDFQKGDIAEGYSVSREKKESFPLTVTSAQKNPTAFYLCASSADRLNTEAFFGQGTRLTVV.

The V gene is TRBV5-4, the J gene TRBJ2-3; D might be TRBD2 (6 bases). Trimming shortened V by 1 base and J by 4 bases, and 13 bases separated the two germline ends. The length of the CDR3 is 15 residues. Germline CDR1 SGHNT, CDR2 YYREEE (reference sequence). CDR3 in amino acids: CASSLSWRGADTQYF. For the CDR3, the DNA is TGTGCCAGCAGCTTGTCTTGGCGGGGCGCAGATACGCAGTATTTT. The variable domain in full, completed from reference TRBV5-4 and TRBJ2-3, reads ETGVTQSPTHLIKTRGQQVTLRCSSQSGHNTVSWYQQALGQGPQFIFQYYREEENGRGNFPPRFSGLQFPNYSSELNVNALELDDSALYLCASSLSWRGADTQYFGPGTRLTVL.

By sample fraction, this clonotype is medium-sized. The gene calls are TRBV7-8 and TRBJ2-1; a possible D gene is TRBD2 (6 bases). The CDR3 contains 13 residues. Germline V CDR1 and CDR2: SGHVS, FQNEAQ. The V end lost 5 bases, the J end lost 12 bases, and 17 bases lay between the germline ends. CDR3 coding DNA: TGTGCCAGCAGCGCGGGATCCCACCGGGGGCAGTTCTTC. As protein: CASSAGSHRGQFF.

CDR3 protein: CASSEEETQYF. CDR3 coding DNA: TGTGCCAGCAGTGAGGAAGAGACCCAGTACTTC. V is TRBV2 and J is TRBJ2-5, with D uncertain. The germline V and J ends were trimmed by 3 bases and 3 bases, with 2 bases remaining between them. The CDR3 length is 11 residues. Germline lookup yields CDR1 SNHLY and CDR2 FYNNEI.

As regards this clonotype: This clone may be a read error of a much larger clone one base away. The chain links TRBV6-5 to TRBJ2-7; possibly TRBD2 for D (6 bases). This CDR3 has 16 amino acids. Looked up from germline, CDR1 is MNHEY and CDR2 is SVGAGI. The CDR3 nucleotides are TGTGCCAGCAGTTACTCGACGGCGGGAAGGTCCTACGGGCAGTACTTC. Translating gives CASSYSTAGRSYGQYF.

The chain employs TRBV4-2 and TRBJ1-1; 8 bases match TRBD1. Unmatched junction bases numbered 6, after V lost 1 base and J lost 11 bases. The CDR3 is 13 residues long. CDR1 and CDR2 (germline): LGHNA, YNFKEQ. CDR3 DNA: TGTGCCAGCAGCCAAGCCGGACAGGGTCGCGCTTTCTTT. It specifies CASSQAGQGRAFF.

By frequency in the sample, this clonotype is medium-sized (0.01 to 0.1%). The chain recombines TRBV6-1 with TRBJ1-5; D is perhaps TRBD1 (6 bases). V was shortened by 7 bases and J by 7 bases, with 17 bases between the two germline ends. The CDR3 totals 14 residues. Germline CDR1 MNHNS, CDR2 SASEGT. CDR3 sequence: CASKENRARQPQHF. In nucleotides, the CDR3 is TGTGCCAGCAAGGAGAACAGGGCTAGGCAGCCCCAGCATTTT.

The chain's CDR3 is CSATDRASGNTIYF. DNA for the CDR3: TGCAGTGCTACCGACAGGGCCTCAGGAAACACCATATATTTT. This chain connects TRBV20-1 to TRBJ1-3; 7 nucleotides line up with TRBD1. The CDR3 has 14 amino acids. Germline values: CDR1 DFQATT, CDR2 SNEGSKA (reference sequence). V lost 4 bases, J lost 4 bases, and 7 bases stayed unmatched.

This clonotype is labeled as medium-sized (0.01 to 0.1%). V usage is TRBV7-2 and J usage is TRBJ1-5, with no clear D. CDR1 is SGHTA and CDR2 is FQGNSA in the germline V gene. V lost 2 bases and J lost 6, with 11 bases in between. The CDR3 is made up of 14 amino acids. CDR3 loop: CASSLTGFGQPQHF. The CDR3, as DNA: TGTGCCAGCAGCTTAACGGGTTTTGGTCAGCCCCAGCATTTT.